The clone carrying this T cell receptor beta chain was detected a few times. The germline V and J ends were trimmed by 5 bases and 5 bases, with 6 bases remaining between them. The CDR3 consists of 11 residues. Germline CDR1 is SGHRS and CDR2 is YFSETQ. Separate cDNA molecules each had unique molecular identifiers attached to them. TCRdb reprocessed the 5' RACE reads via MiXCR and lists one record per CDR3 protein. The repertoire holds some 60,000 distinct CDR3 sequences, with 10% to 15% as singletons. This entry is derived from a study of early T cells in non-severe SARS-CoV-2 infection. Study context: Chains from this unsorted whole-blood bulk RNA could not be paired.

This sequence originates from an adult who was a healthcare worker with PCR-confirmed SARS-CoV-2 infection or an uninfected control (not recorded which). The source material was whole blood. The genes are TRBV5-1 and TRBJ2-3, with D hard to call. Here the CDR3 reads CASSDLDTQYF. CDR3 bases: TGCGCCAGCAGTGATTTAGATACGCAGTATTTT.